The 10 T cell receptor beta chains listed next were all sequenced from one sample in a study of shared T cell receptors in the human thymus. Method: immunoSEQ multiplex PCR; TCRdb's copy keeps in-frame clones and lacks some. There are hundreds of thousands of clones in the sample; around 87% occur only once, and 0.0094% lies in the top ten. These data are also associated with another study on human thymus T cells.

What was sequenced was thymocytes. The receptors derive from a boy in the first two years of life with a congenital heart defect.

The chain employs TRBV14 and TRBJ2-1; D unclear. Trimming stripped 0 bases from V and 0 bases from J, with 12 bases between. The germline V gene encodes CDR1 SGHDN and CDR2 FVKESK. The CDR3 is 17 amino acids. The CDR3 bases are TGTGCCAGCAGCCAAGAGGATCAGGCGAGCTCCTACAATGAGCAGTTCTTC. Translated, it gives CASSQEDQASSYNEQFF.

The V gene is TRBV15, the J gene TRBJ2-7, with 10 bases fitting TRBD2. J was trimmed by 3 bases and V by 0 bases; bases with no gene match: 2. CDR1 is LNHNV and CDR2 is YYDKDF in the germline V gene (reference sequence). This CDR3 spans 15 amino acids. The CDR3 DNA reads TGTGCCACCAGCAGAGATGTAGCGGGGGGCTACGAGCAGTACTTC. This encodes CATSRDVAGGYEQYF.

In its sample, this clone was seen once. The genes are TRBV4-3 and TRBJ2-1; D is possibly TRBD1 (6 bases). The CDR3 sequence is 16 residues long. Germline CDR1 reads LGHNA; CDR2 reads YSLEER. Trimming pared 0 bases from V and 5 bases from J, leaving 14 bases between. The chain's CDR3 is CASSQDDRPLNNEQFF. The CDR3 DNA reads TGCGCCAGCAGCCAAGACGACAGGCCCTTGAACAATGAGCAGTTCTTC.

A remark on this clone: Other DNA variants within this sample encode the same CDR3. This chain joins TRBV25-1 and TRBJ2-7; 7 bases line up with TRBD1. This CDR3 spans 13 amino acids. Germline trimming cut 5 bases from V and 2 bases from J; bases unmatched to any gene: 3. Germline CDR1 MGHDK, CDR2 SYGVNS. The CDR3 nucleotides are TGTGCCAGCAGTCCGGGACAGACCTACGAGCAGTACTTC. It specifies CASSPGQTYEQYF.

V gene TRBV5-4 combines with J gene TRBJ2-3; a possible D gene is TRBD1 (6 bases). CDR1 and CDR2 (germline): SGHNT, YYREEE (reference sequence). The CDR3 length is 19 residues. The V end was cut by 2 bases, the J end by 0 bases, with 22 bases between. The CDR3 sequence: CASSFSGTNEQTSTDTQYF. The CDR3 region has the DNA TGTGCCAGCAGCTTCTCAGGGACAAACGAACAGACCAGCACAGATACGCAGTATTTT.

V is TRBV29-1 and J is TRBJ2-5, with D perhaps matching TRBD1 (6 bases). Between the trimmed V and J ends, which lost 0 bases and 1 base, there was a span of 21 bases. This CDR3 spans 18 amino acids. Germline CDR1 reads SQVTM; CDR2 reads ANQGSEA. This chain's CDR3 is CSVEDLKDRQGSQETQYF. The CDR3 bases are TGCAGCGTTGAAGACCTGAAGGATCGCCAGGGGTCCCAAGAGACCCAGTACTTC.

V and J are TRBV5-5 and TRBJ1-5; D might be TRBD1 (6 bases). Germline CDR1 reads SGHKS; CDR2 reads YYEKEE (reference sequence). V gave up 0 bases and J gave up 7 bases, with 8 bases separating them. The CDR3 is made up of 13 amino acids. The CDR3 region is CASSLAGEQPQHF. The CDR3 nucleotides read TGTGCCAGCAGCTTGGCAGGGGAACAGCCCCAGCATTTT. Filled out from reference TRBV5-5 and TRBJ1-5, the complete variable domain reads DAGVTQSPTHLIKTRGQQVTLRCSPISGHKSVSWYQQVLGQGPQFIFQYYEKEERGRGNFPDRFSARQFPNYSSELNVNALLLGDSALYLCASSLAGEQPQHFGDGTRLSIL.

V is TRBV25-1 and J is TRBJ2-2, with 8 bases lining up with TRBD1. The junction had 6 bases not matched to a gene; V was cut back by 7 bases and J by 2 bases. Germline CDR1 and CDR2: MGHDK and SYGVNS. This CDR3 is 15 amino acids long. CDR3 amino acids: CASTGTGNNTGELFF. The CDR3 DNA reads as TGTGCCAGCACCGGGACAGGAAATAACACCGGGGAGCTGTTTTTT.

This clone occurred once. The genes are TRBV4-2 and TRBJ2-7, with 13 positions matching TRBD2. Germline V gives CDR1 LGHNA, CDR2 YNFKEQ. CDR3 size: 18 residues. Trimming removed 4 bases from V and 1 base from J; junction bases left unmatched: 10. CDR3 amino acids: CASSRHGLAGVTSYEQYF. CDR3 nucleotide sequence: TGTGCCAGCAGCCGCCACGGACTAGCGGGGGTCACGTCCTACGAGCAGTACTTC.

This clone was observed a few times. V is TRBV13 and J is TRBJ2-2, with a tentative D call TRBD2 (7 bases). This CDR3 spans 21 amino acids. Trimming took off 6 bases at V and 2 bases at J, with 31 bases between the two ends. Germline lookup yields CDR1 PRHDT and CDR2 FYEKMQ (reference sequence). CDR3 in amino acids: CASSLTSTGSGSSGNTGELFF. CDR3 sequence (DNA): TGTGCCAGCAGTCTCACCTCCACAGGGTCCGGATCTAGCGGTAACACCGGGGAGCTGTTTTTT.